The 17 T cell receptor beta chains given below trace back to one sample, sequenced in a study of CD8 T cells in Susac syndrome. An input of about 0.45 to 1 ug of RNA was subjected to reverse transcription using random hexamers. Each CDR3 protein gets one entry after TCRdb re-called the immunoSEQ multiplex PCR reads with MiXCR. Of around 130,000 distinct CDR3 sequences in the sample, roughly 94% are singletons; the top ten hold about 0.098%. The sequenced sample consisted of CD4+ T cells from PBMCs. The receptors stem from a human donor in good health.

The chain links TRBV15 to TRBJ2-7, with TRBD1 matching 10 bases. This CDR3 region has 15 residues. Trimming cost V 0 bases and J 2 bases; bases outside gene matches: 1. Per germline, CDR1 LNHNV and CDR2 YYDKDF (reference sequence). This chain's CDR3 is CATSREGQGTYEQYF. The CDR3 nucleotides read TGTGCCACCAGCAGAGAGGGACAGGGGACCTACGAGCAGTACTTC.

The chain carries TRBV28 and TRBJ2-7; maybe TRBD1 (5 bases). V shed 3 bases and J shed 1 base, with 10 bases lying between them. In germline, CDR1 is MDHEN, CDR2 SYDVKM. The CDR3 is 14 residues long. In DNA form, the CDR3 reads TGTGCCAGCAGTTTCGTACAGGAGTCCTACGAGCAGTACTTC. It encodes CASSFVQESYEQYF.

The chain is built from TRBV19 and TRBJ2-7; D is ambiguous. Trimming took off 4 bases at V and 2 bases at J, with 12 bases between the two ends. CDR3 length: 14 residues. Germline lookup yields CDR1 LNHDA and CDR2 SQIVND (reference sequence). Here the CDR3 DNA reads TGTGCCAGTAGTACATTAAGGCCCCCCTACGAGCAGTACTTC. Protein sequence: CASSTLRPPYEQYF.

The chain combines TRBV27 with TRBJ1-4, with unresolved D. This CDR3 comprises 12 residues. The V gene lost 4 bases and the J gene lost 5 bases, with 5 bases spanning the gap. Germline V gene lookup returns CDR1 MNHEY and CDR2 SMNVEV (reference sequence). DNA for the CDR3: TGTGCCAGCAGTTCAGTAAATGAAAAACTGTTTTTT. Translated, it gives CASSSVNEKLFF.

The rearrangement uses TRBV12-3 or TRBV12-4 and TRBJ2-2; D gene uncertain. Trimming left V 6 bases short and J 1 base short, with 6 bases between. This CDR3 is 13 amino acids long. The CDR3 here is CASRTVNTGELFF. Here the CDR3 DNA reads TGTGCCAGCAGAACAGTGAACACCGGGGAGCTGTTTTTT.

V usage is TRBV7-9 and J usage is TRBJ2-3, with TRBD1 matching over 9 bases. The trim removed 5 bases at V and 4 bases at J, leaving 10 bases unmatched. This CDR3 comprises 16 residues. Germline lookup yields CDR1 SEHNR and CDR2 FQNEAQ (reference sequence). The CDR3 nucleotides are TGTGCCAGCAGCCCGGCGGGGACAGGGAGGCCAGATACGCAGTATTTT. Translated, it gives CASSPAGTGRPDTQYF.

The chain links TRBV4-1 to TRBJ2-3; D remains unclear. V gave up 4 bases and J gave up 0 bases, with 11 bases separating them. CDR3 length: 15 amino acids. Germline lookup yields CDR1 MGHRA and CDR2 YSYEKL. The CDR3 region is CASSPGSGSTDTQYF. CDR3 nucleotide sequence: TGCGCCAGCAGCCCGGGTTCCGGAAGCACAGATACGCAGTATTTT.

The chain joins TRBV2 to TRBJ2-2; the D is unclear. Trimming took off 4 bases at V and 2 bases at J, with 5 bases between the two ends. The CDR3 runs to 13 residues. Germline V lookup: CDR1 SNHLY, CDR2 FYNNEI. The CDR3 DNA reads TGTGCCAGCAGTGTGGGCAACACCGGGGAGCTGTTTTTT. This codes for CASSVGNTGELFF.

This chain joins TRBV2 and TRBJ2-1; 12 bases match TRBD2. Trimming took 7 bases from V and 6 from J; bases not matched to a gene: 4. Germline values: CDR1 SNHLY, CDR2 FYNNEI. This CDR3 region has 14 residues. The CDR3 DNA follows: TGTGCCAGCAACCGACTAGCGGGAGTCAATGAGCAGTTCTTC. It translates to CASNRLAGVNEQFF.

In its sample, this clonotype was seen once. CDR3 amino acids: CASSPQGASYEQYF. Here the CDR3 DNA reads TGTGCCAGCAGTCCGCAGGGGGCTTCTTACGAGCAGTACTTC. The V call is TRBV7-9, the J call TRBJ2-7, with 8 bases aligning to TRBD1. The germline V gene has CDR1 SEHNR and CDR2 FQNEAQ (reference sequence). This CDR3 is 14 amino acids long. Trimming took 6 bases from V and 4 from J; bases not matched to a gene: 8.

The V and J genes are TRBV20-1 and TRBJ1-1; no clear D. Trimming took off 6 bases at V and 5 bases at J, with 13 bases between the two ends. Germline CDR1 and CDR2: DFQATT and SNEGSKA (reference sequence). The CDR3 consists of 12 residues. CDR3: CSAASLGTEAFF. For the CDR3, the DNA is TGCAGTGCGGCTTCCTTAGGGACTGAAGCTTTCTTT.

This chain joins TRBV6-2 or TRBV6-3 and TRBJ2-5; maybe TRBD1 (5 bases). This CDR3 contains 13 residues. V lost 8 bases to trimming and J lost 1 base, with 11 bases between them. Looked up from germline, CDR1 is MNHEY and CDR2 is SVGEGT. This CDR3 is CASGGQPQETQYF. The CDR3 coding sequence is TGTGCCAGCGGTGGACAACCCCAAGAGACCCAGTACTTC.

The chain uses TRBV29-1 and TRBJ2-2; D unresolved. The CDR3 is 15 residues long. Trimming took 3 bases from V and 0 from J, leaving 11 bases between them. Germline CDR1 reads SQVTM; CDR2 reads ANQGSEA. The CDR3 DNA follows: TGCAGCGTTGATGAATCTTCGGCGAACACCGGGGAGCTGTTTTTT. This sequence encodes CSVDESSANTGELFF.

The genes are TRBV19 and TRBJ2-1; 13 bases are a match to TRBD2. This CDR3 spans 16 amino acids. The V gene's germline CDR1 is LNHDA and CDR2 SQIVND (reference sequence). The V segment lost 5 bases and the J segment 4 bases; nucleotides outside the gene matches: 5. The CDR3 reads CASSLGTSGNYNEQFF. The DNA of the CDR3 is TGTGCCAGTAGTCTCGGGACTAGCGGGAATTACAATGAGCAGTTCTTC.

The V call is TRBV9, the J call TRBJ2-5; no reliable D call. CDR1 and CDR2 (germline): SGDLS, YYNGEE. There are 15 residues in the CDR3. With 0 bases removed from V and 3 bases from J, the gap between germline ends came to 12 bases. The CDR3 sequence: CASSVDGFPKETQYF. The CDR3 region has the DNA TGTGCCAGCAGCGTAGATGGGTTCCCCAAAGAGACCCAGTACTTC.

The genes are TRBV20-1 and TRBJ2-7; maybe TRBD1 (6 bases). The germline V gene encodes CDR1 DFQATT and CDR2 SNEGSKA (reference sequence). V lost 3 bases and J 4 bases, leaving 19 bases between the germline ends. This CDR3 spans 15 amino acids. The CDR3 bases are TGCAGTGCTAGTTACCCCTCGGGACAACCATACGAGCAGTACTTC. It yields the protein CSASYPSGQPYEQYF.

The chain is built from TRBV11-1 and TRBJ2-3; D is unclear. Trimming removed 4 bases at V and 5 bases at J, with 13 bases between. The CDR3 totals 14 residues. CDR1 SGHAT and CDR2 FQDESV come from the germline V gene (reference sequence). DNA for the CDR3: TGTGCCAGCAGCTCGGGCCTGATGGGAGATACGCAGTATTTT. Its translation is CASSSGLMGDTQYF.